Listed below are T cell receptor beta chains from one sample, sequenced in a study of T cell repertoires in cytomegalovirus infection. Antigens for these TCRs are unknown. TCRdb reanalysed the reads using MiXCR and keeps one entry per CDR3 protein. Among approximately 270,000 distinct CDR3 sequences listed, about 20% were seen once. The source material was cultured PBMCs, sampled from culture after CMV antigen stimulation. Receptors were obtained from a human donor in good health (CMV status not recorded). Some clones in this sample may be carry-over from other donors' samples. Each CDR3 is given with its conserved first and last residue. Each record gives: V gene, D gene, J gene, clone size, CDR3 DNA, CDR3 protein. D genes are given only for firm matches. A clone size is listed for some rows: how often the clone was seen (once, few, many), or a class if it is expanded.

v_gene: TRBV7-9
d_gene: TRBD2
j_gene: TRBJ2-3
abundance: many
CDR3nt: TGTGCCAGCAGCCCCTCAGGCTCTAGCGGGATGTATAGCACAGATACGCAGTATTTT
CDR3aa: CASSPSGSSGMYSTDTQYF

v_gene: TRBV28
d_gene: TRBD1
j_gene: TRBJ1-2
abundance: NA
CDR3nt: TGTGCCAGCAACTTAGCCGGGACAGCGGGGGATGGCTACACCTTC
CDR3aa: CASNLAGTAGDGYTF

v_gene: TRBV5-4
d_gene: NA
j_gene: TRBJ1-5
abundance: few
CDR3nt: TGTGCCAGCAGCACGGGACCGCTGAATCAGCCCCAGCATTTT
CDR3aa: CASSTGPLNQPQHF

v_gene: TRBV5-1
d_gene: TRBD2
j_gene: TRBJ2-1
abundance: few
CDR3nt: TGCGCCAGCAGCCCCGGGACTAGCGGGAGGGCCGGTAATGAGCAGTTCTTC
CDR3aa: CASSPGTSGRAGNEQFF

v_gene: TRBV28
d_gene: NA
j_gene: TRBJ1-2
abundance: NA
CDR3nt: TGTGCCAGTATGACCATCGACAGGAACTATGGCTACACCTTC
CDR3aa: CASMTIDRNYGYTF

v_gene: TRBV6-5
d_gene: NA
j_gene: TRBJ2-7
abundance: many
CDR3nt: TGTGCCAGCAGTTTCGCCGTAACCCACGAGCAGTACTTC
CDR3aa: CASSFAVTHEQYF

v_gene: TRBV18
d_gene: NA
j_gene: TRBJ2-1
abundance: NA
CDR3nt: TGTGCCAGCTCACCCTCCCTGACCCACAATGAGCAGTTCTTC
CDR3aa: CASSPSLTHNEQFF

v_gene: TRBV7-2
d_gene: NA
j_gene: TRBJ1-5
abundance: medium-sized
CDR3nt: TGTGCCAGCAGCTTATGGGCAAGCAATCAGCCCCAGCATTTT
CDR3aa: CASSLWASNQPQHF

v_gene: TRBV20-1
d_gene: NA
j_gene: TRBJ1-1
abundance: NA
CDR3nt: TGCAGTGCGAATAAGGCCTTGAACACTGAAGCTTTCTTT
CDR3aa: CSANKALNTEAFF

v_gene: TRBV19
d_gene: NA
j_gene: TRBJ2-7
abundance: many
CDR3nt: TGTGCCAGTAGTGCGGGACCGGCTGGCTACGAGCAGTACTTC
CDR3aa: CASSAGPAGYEQYF

v_gene: TRBV12-3/TRBV12-4
d_gene: NA
j_gene: TRBJ2-3
abundance: few
CDR3nt: TGTGCCAGCAGTTCCGGTCGGAGGGGTGTCGTTAGGGGCACAGATACGCAGTATTTT
CDR3aa: CASSSGRRGVVRGTDTQYF

v_gene: TRBV11-2
d_gene: TRBD1
j_gene: TRBJ2-7
abundance: few
CDR3nt: TGTGCCAGCAGCCATAGTGGGACAGGGGGCAACGAGCAGTACTTC
CDR3aa: CASSHSGTGGNEQYF

v_gene: TRBV20-1
d_gene: NA
j_gene: TRBJ1-2
abundance: many
CDR3nt: TGCAGTGCTAGAGGGTCCCCAGGCCTATATGGCTACACCTTC
CDR3aa: CSARGSPGLYGYTF

v_gene: TRBV6-1
d_gene: TRBD1
j_gene: TRBJ1-1
abundance: many
CDR3nt: TGTGCCATCCCTCCTGAGACAGGGACGGCCACTGAAGCTTTCTTT
CDR3aa: CAIPPETGTATEAFF

v_gene: TRBV14
d_gene: NA
j_gene: TRBJ1-2
abundance: few
CDR3nt: TGTGCCAGCAGCCAAGTTAACGGCTTGCCCTATGGCTACACCTTC
CDR3aa: CASSQVNGLPYGYTF

v_gene: TRBV7-2
d_gene: NA
j_gene: TRBJ1-3
abundance: many
CDR3nt: TGTGCCAGCAGCTTAGCCCCAGGGGCTGGAAACACCATATATTTT
CDR3aa: CASSLAPGAGNTIYF

v_gene: TRBV7-6
d_gene: TRBD1
j_gene: TRBJ1-4
abundance: many
CDR3nt: TGTGCCAGCAGCTTAGCGAACAGGGGAGGTAGCGAAAAACTGTTTTTT
CDR3aa: CASSLANRGGSEKLFF

v_gene: TRBV4-1
d_gene: NA
j_gene: TRBJ1-1
abundance: NA
CDR3nt: TGCGCCAGCAGCCAAGACAGGACTACTGAAGCTTTCTTT
CDR3aa: CASSQDRTTEAFF

v_gene: TRBV7-8
d_gene: TRBD1
j_gene: TRBJ1-5
abundance: many
CDR3nt: TGTGCCAGCAGCTTAGGATGGGGACAGACCTATAGCAATCAGCCCCAGCATTTT
CDR3aa: CASSLGWGQTYSNQPQHF

v_gene: TRBV7-2
d_gene: NA
j_gene: TRBJ2-7
abundance: many
CDR3nt: TGTGCCAGCAGCTTAGGAGGGGAGGGGGGCCGCGAGCAGTACTTC
CDR3aa: CASSLGGEGGREQYF

v_gene: TRBV12-3/TRBV12-4
d_gene: NA
j_gene: TRBJ2-5
abundance: NA
CDR3nt: TGTGCCAGCAGTCCAGAGACTAGTCGTGAGACCCAGTACTTC
CDR3aa: CASSPETSRETQYF

v_gene: TRBV6-6
d_gene: NA
j_gene: TRBJ2-5
abundance: few
CDR3nt: TGTGCCAGCAGTTACTCAGCGGGCGGGCCGCCAGAGACCCAGTACTTC
CDR3aa: CASSYSAGGPPETQYF

v_gene: TRBV11-2
d_gene: TRBD2
j_gene: TRBJ2-1
abundance: once
CDR3nt: TGTGCCAGCAGCTCTCTGCGGGAGGGCTACAATGAGCAGTTCTTC
CDR3aa: CASSSLREGYNEQFF

v_gene: TRBV7-6
d_gene: TRBD1
j_gene: TRBJ2-3
abundance: few
CDR3nt: TGTGCCAGCAGCTTAAGGGGGCGGGATACGCAGTATTTT
CDR3aa: CASSLRGRDTQYF

v_gene: TRBV20-1
d_gene: TRBD2
j_gene: TRBJ2-1
abundance: NA
CDR3nt: TGCAGTGCTAGAGATGGGAGCGGGACCGACAATGAGCAGTTCTTC
CDR3aa: CSARDGSGTDNEQFF

v_gene: TRBV11-2
d_gene: NA
j_gene: TRBJ1-1
abundance: many
CDR3nt: TGTGCCAGCAGCTTAGGACAGAATGAAGCTTTCTTT
CDR3aa: CASSLGQNEAFF

v_gene: TRBV7-2
d_gene: TRBD1
j_gene: TRBJ1-6
abundance: few
CDR3nt: TGTGCCAGCAGCATGGACAGGGGTAATTCACCCCTCCACTTT
CDR3aa: CASSMDRGNSPLHF

v_gene: TRBV11-1
d_gene: TRBD2
j_gene: TRBJ2-1
abundance: NA
CDR3nt: TGTGCCAGCAGCTTAGCGAGCGGGAAGTCGGGCAATGAGCAGTTCTTC
CDR3aa: CASSLASGKSGNEQFF

v_gene: TRBV12-3/TRBV12-4
d_gene: NA
j_gene: TRBJ1-2
abundance: NA
CDR3nt: TGTGCCAGCAGCACTCATTTAGGCTACACCTTC
CDR3aa: CASSTHLGYTF

v_gene: TRBV12-3/TRBV12-4
d_gene: TRBD2
j_gene: TRBJ2-1
abundance: NA
CDR3nt: TGTGCCAGCAGTTCCTCCCCGGCTAGCGGGCACAATGAGCAGTTCTTC
CDR3aa: CASSSSPASGHNEQFF

v_gene: TRBV27
d_gene: NA
j_gene: TRBJ2-4
abundance: few
CDR3nt: TGTGCCAGCACCTCATCCGCAGGGTGGGAAAACATTCAGTACTTC
CDR3aa: CASTSSAGWENIQYF

v_gene: TRBV28
d_gene: TRBD2
j_gene: TRBJ2-3
abundance: NA
CDR3nt: TGTGCCAGCAGCTCGCCGGGACTAGCGGGAGGGGGCGGCACAGATACGCAGTATTTT
CDR3aa: CASSSPGLAGGGGTDTQYF

v_gene: TRBV6-2/TRBV6-3
d_gene: NA
j_gene: TRBJ1-1
abundance: NA
CDR3nt: TGTGCCAGCACTTCAGCGGGAGTTATCTCCACTGAAGCTTTCTTT
CDR3aa: CASTSAGVISTEAFF

v_gene: TRBV2
d_gene: TRBD2
j_gene: TRBJ2-3
abundance: NA
CDR3nt: TGTGCCAGCAGTGGGGGACTAGCGGGAGCCACAGATACGCAGTATTTT
CDR3aa: CASSGGLAGATDTQYF

v_gene: TRBV27
d_gene: TRBD2
j_gene: TRBJ2-3
abundance: NA
CDR3nt: TGTGCCAGCAGCTCACTAGCGGGAAGCGCAGATACGCAGTATTTT
CDR3aa: CASSSLAGSADTQYF

v_gene: TRBV19
d_gene: TRBD1
j_gene: TRBJ1-5
abundance: few
CDR3nt: TGTGCCAGTAGGGGACAGGGCAATCAGCCCCAGCATTTT
CDR3aa: CASRGQGNQPQHF

v_gene: TRBV11-3
d_gene: NA
j_gene: TRBJ2-6
abundance: few
CDR3nt: TGTGCCAGCAGCTTAGATGTGGTGGTCACCAGTTCCGCCGGCCGGGCCAACGTCCTGACTTTC
CDR3aa: CASSLDVVVTSSAGRANVLTF

v_gene: TRBV14
d_gene: NA
j_gene: TRBJ2-1
abundance: once
CDR3nt: TGTGCCAGCAGCCAAGATGTGGCCCCCTTCTACAATGAGCAGTTCTTC
CDR3aa: CASSQDVAPFYNEQFF

v_gene: TRBV7-9
d_gene: NA
j_gene: TRBJ2-5
abundance: many
CDR3nt: TGTGCCAGCAGCTTGCGCGATCAAGAGACCCAGTACTTC
CDR3aa: CASSLRDQETQYF

v_gene: TRBV6-2/TRBV6-3
d_gene: TRBD1
j_gene: TRBJ1-4
abundance: NA
CDR3nt: TGTGCCAGCAGTTATCCGGGACAGCCCCCACCTAATGAAAAACTGTTTTTT
CDR3aa: CASSYPGQPPPNEKLFF

v_gene: TRBV7-2
d_gene: TRBD1
j_gene: TRBJ1-2
abundance: NA
CDR3nt: TGTGCCAGCAGCTTAGCCCAGGGGGCGGGCTATGGCTACACCTTC
CDR3aa: CASSLAQGAGYGYTF

v_gene: TRBV6-6
d_gene: TRBD1
j_gene: TRBJ1-1
abundance: many
CDR3nt: TGTGCCAGCAGTTACTCATGGACAGGGGACACTGAAGCTTTCTTT
CDR3aa: CASSYSWTGDTEAFF

v_gene: TRBV4-3
d_gene: TRBD1
j_gene: TRBJ1-1
abundance: NA
CDR3nt: TGCGCCAGCAGCCAAGCCGGGACAGACGGTCGGACTGAAGCTTTCTTT
CDR3aa: CASSQAGTDGRTEAFF

v_gene: TRBV19
d_gene: NA
j_gene: TRBJ1-1
abundance: NA
CDR3nt: TGTGCCAGTAGTATCCTACGGGGGGATGAAGCTTTCTTT
CDR3aa: CASSILRGDEAFF

v_gene: TRBV20-1
d_gene: TRBD2
j_gene: TRBJ2-3
abundance: NA
CDR3nt: TGCAGTGCTATCCCCCTAGCGGGAGGGCCCGCAGATACGCAGTATTTT
CDR3aa: CSAIPLAGGPADTQYF

v_gene: TRBV19
d_gene: NA
j_gene: TRBJ1-5
abundance: NA
CDR3nt: TGTGCCAGTAGAGATCCAGGGTTTGGACAGCCCCAGCATTTT
CDR3aa: CASRDPGFGQPQHF

v_gene: TRBV6-8
d_gene: TRBD1
j_gene: TRBJ1-1
abundance: few
CDR3nt: TGTGCCAGCAGGAAACCGGGACAGGGGGCTGCCACTGAAGCTTTCTTT
CDR3aa: CASRKPGQGAATEAFF

v_gene: TRBV5-4
d_gene: NA
j_gene: TRBJ1-5
abundance: few
CDR3nt: TGTGCCAGCAGCTTGGTCCCGACAGAAAGGTATAGCAATCAGCCCCAGCATTTT
CDR3aa: CASSLVPTERYSNQPQHF

v_gene: TRBV7-8
d_gene: NA
j_gene: TRBJ2-1
abundance: many
CDR3nt: TGTGCCAGCAGCCCACGATGGGGCGCAGGGCGCTCCTACAATGAGCAGTTCTTC
CDR3aa: CASSPRWGAGRSYNEQFF